Below, 21 T cell receptor beta chains from the same sample are listed, as sequenced in a study of OX40 agonist ivuxolimab in advanced cancers. Method: immunoSEQ multiplex PCR; TCRdb's copy keeps in-frame clones and lacks some. This table holds about 78,000 clones, almost 95% found once. The specimen comprised CD4+ or CD8+ T cells sorted from blood, sampled in a trial of the OX40 agonist ivuxolimab. The receptors shown here come from an adult with an advanced solid tumor such as melanoma, head and neck, liver or kidney cancer.

The chain is built from TRBV5-1 and TRBJ2-5, with 9 bases lining up with TRBD1. This CDR3 spans 14 amino acids. Germline V gene sequence: CDR1 SGHRS, CDR2 YFSETQ. Trimming took 7 bases from V and 6 from J; bases not matched to a gene: 10. Here the CDR3 reads CASWGGQGWQTQYF. The CDR3, as DNA: TGCGCCAGCTGGGGGGGACAGGGCTGGCAGACCCAGTACTTC.

The chain combines TRBV2 with TRBJ2-5, with a weak D call TRBD1 (5 bases). CDR1 is SNHLY, CDR2 FYNNEI, per germline. V dropped 2 bases and J dropped 10 bases, with 11 bases sitting between them. CDR3 length equals 12 residues. CDR3 loop: CASSEQQGGQYF. CDR3 bases: TGTGCCAGCAGTGAACAGCAGGGTGGCCAGTACTTC.

This clone has a single count. V and J are TRBV6-6 and TRBJ1-1; D is uncertain. The germline V gene has CDR1 MNHNY and CDR2 SVGAGI (reference sequence). The CDR3 is 12 residues long. V gave up 6 bases and J gave up 4 bases, with 9 bases separating them. The CDR3 reads CASSAGRTEAFF. The CDR3 nucleotides are TGTGCCAGCAGCGCCGGACGCACTGAAGCTTTCTTT.

The rearrangement links TRBV2 to TRBJ2-1; TRBD2 agrees at 7 bases. In germline, CDR1 is SNHLY, CDR2 FYNNEI. J gave up 6 bases and V 6 bases, and 11 bases lay outside the gene matches. The CDR3 runs 15 residues. The chain's CDR3 is CASSPVRERINEQFF. For the CDR3, the DNA is TGTGCCAGCAGCCCTGTGCGGGAGAGGATCAATGAGCAGTTCTTC.

The rearrangement joins TRBV30 to TRBJ2-3; TRBD1 aligns across 9 bases. Losses at the gene ends were 8 bases for V and 7 bases for J; bases not matched to a gene: 13. CDR3 length: 14 residues. CDR1 GTSNPN and CDR2 SVGIG come from the germline V gene (reference sequence). CDR3 residues: CAGSWDRAPYTQYF. The DNA of the CDR3 is TGTGCCGGCAGTTGGGACAGGGCTCCTTATACGCAGTATTTT.

This chain uses TRBV10-3 with TRBJ2-3; 10 bases match TRBD2. This CDR3 has 15 residues. The V gene's germline CDR1 is ENHRY and CDR2 SYGVKD. The V segment lost 6 bases and the J segment 5 bases; nucleotides outside the gene matches: 8. The CDR3 DNA is TGTGCCATCAGCCTAGCGGGGGTGGGCGGAGATACGCAGTATTTT. Translation: CAISLAGVGGDTQYF.

This rearrangement joins TRBV5-4 to TRBJ2-7, with D possibly matching TRBD1 (5 bases). Trimming shortened V by 4 bases and J by 3 bases, and 14 bases separated the two germline ends. Germline CDR1 SGHNT, CDR2 YYREEE (reference sequence). The CDR3 totals 14 residues. The CDR3 DNA reads TGTGCCAGCAGCCAAGGTCAGGGCGGCTACGAGCAGTACTTC. Its translation is CASSQGQGGYEQYF.

This rearrangement joins TRBV2 to TRBJ1-5; 8 bases are shared with TRBD1. The CDR3 runs 14 residues. The germline CDR1 and CDR2 sequences are SNHLY and FYNNEI. J was trimmed by 7 bases and V by 4 bases; bases with no gene match: 6. DNA of the CDR3: TGTGCCAGCAGTGGGAACAGGGGGAACCAGCCCCAGCATTTT. Translation gives CASSGNRGNQPQHF. The entire variable domain, with the rest obtained from reference TRBV2 and TRBJ1-5, is as follows: EPEVTQTPSHQVTQMGQEVILRCVPISNHLYFYWYRQILGQKVEFLVSFYNNEISEKSEIFDDQFSVERPDGSNFTLKIRSTKLEDSAMYFCASSGNRGNQPQHFGDGTRLSIL.

J is TRBJ2-1 and V is TRBV28; TRBD1 is a possible D gene (5 bases). The V and J ends lost 3 bases and 9 bases respectively, with 9 bases between them. Per germline, CDR1 MDHEN and CDR2 SYDVKM. The CDR3 extends over 12 amino acids. CDR3 protein: CASSFERGEQFF. The CDR3 nucleotides read TGTGCCAGCAGTTTCGAAAGGGGTGAGCAGTTCTTC.

The V call is TRBV15, the J call TRBJ1-1, with D possibly being TRBD1 (5 bases). The CDR3 covers 16 residues. The germline gives CDR1 LNHNV, CDR2 YYDKDF (reference sequence). V dropped 1 base and J dropped 0 bases, with 12 bases sitting between them. This chain's CDR3 is CATSRGRGVMNTEAFF. The CDR3 region has the DNA TGTGCCACCAGCAGAGGCCGGGGGGTCATGAACACTGAAGCTTTCTTT.

This chain links TRBV19 with TRBJ2-1; TRBD1 aligns across 8 bases. CDR1 is LNHDA, CDR2 SQIVND, per germline (reference sequence). The V and J ends lost 4 bases and 1 base, in that order; junction bases with no gene match: 3. This CDR3 spans 15 amino acids. The DNA of the CDR3 is TGTGCCAGTAGTAGACAGGGGCTATCCTACAATGAGCAGTTCTTC. As protein: CASSRQGLSYNEQFF. Drawing the rest from reference TRBV19 and TRBJ2-1, the complete variable domain is DGGITQSPKYLFRKEGQNVTLSCEQNLNHDAMYWYRQDPGQGLRLIYYSQIVNDFQKGDIAEGYSVSREKKESFPLTVTSAQKNPTAFYLCASSRQGLSYNEQFFGPGTRLTVL.

This chain connects TRBV5-6 to TRBJ1-3, with 8 bases that match TRBD1. The V segment lost 4 bases and the J segment 4 bases; nucleotides outside the gene matches: 4. Germline V CDR1 and CDR2: SGHDT, YYEEEE. This CDR3 spans 14 amino acids. CDR3 sequence reads: CASSPTGVGNTIYF. CDR3 bases: TGTGCCAGCAGCCCGACAGGGGTGGGAAACACCATATATTTT.

The CDR3 loop is CASRIYGLAGYNEQFF. The DNA for the CDR3 is TGTGCCAGCAGGATTTACGGACTAGCGGGGTACAATGAGCAGTTCTTC. The chain joins TRBV13 to TRBJ2-1, with TRBD2 matching 12 bases. The CDR3 runs to 16 residues. After removal of 6 bases from V and 4 bases from J, the junction contained 7 bases not matched to a gene. The germline V gene has CDR1 PRHDT and CDR2 FYEKMQ (reference sequence).

The CDR3 DNA follows: TGCGCCAGCAGCTTGGAGCCCTCCAGGGGGTCATCTGGAAACACCATATATTTT. Translating gives CASSLEPSRGSSGNTIYF. V and J are TRBV5-1 and TRBJ1-3; 7 nucleotides align to TRBD1. This CDR3 has 18 residues. The germline gives CDR1 SGHRS, CDR2 YFSETQ. The V gene end was trimmed by 0 bases and the J gene end by 1 base; junction bases not matched to a gene: 10.

A single count supports this clone. V gene TRBV4-2 combines with J gene TRBJ2-1, with 11 positions matching TRBD2. Germline loops: CDR1 LGHNA, CDR2 YNFKEQ. This CDR3 has 15 amino acids. V shed 4 bases and J 9 bases; nucleotides not matched to a gene: 8. Here the CDR3 DNA reads TGTGCCAGCAGCCGGCAACTAGCGGGAGACGGTGAGCAGTTCTTC. Amino acid sequence: CASSRQLAGDGEQFF.

V gene TRBV19 combines with J gene TRBJ1-2; 8 positions match TRBD1. This CDR3 is 15 amino acids long. The germline V gene encodes CDR1 LNHDA and CDR2 SQIVND (reference sequence). J was trimmed by 1 base and V by 7 bases; bases with no gene match: 8. The CDR3 protein is CASNPAGGFNYGYTF. The CDR3 DNA reads TGTGCCAGTAATCCGGCAGGGGGCTTTAACTATGGCTACACCTTC.

The chain links TRBV28 to TRBJ1-3; D is undetermined. CDR3 size: 13 residues. Germline V gene lookup returns CDR1 MDHEN and CDR2 SYDVKM. With 5 bases removed from V and 3 bases from J, the gap between germline ends came to 8 bases. The CDR3 here is CASSPAGGNTIYF. In nucleotides, the CDR3 is TGTGCCAGCAGTCCAGCGGGTGGAAACACCATATATTTT.

V usage is TRBV6-6 and J usage is TRBJ1-1, with D perhaps TRBD1 (6 bases). Between the trimmed V and J ends, which lost 6 bases and 8 bases, there was a span of 22 bases. Germline values: CDR1 MNHNY, CDR2 SVGAGI (reference sequence). The CDR3 is 15 amino acids. CDR3 coding DNA: TGTGCCAGCAGATCGCGATACGCGGGGGCTGGCGAAGCTTTCTTT. This gives the protein CASRSRYAGAGEAFF.

The rearrangement uses TRBV11-2 and TRBJ2-2; either TRBD1 or TRBD2 may supply D (6 bases each). The CDR3 covers 17 residues. V gave up 2 bases and J gave up 3 bases, with 16 bases separating them. Germline-derived CDR1 and CDR2 are SGHAT and FQNNGV. The CDR3 bases are TGTGCCAGCAGCTTACCCCTTGGGGGGCATTACACCGGGGAGCTGTTTTTT. As protein: CASSLPLGGHYTGELFF. The whole variable domain, remainder taken from reference TRBV11-2 and TRBJ2-2, is EAGVAQSPRYKIIEKRQSVAFWCNPISGHATLYWYQQILGQGPKLLIQFQNNGVVDDSQLPKDRFSAERLKGVDSTLKIQPAKLEDSAVYLCASSLPLGGHYTGELFFGEGSRLTVL.

The chain has TRBV7-9 and TRBJ2-7; tentatively, D is TRBD1 (6 bases). V was shortened by 5 bases and J by 6 bases, with 14 bases between the two germline ends. The germline gives CDR1 SEHNR, CDR2 FQNEAQ (reference sequence). The CDR3 totals 13 residues. CDR3 in DNA: TGTGCCAGCAGCGACATACAGGGTGGCGAGCAGTACTTC. Protein sequence: CASSDIQGGEQYF.

This chain links TRBV5-1 with TRBJ1-2, with D maybe TRBD1 (5 bases). CDR1 and CDR2 (germline): SGHRS, YFSETQ. The CDR3 runs to 16 residues. V lost 5 bases, J lost 3 bases, and 20 bases lay in between. The CDR3 protein is CASRRASTGLYYGYTF. As DNA, the CDR3 is TGCGCCAGCAGGCGGGCCTCGACGGGACTATACTATGGCTACACCTTC.